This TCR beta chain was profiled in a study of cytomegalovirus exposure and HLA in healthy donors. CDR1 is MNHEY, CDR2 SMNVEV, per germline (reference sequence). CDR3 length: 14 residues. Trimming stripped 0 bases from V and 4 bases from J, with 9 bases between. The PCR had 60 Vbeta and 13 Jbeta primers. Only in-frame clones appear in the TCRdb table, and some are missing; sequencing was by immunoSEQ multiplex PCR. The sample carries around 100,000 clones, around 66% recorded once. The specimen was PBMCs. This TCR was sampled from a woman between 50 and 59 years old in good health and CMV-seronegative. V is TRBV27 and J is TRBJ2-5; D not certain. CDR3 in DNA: TGTGCCAGCAGTTTATCAATGCCAGGAGAGACCCAGTACTTC. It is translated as CASSLSMPGETQYF.